The present entry profiles one T cell receptor (beta chain) with its context. The sample is drawn from a study of blood T cell repertoires in COVID-19. Across the study: The United States, Italy and Spain provided the acute and convalescent COVID-19 samples.

Per the authors' pipeline: Estimation of nucleated cell counts was performed using reference gene primer amplification. TCRdb's copy holds only in-frame clones and misses some; the assay was immunoSEQ multiplex PCR. V and J calls and clone size follow that table, whereas D and trimming were derived from the DNA. The data hold roughly 270,000 clones, with approximately 91% observed a single time. This CDR3 is 16 amino acids long. The germline V gene encodes CDR1 KGHDR and CDR2 SFDVKD. The germline V and J ends were trimmed by 3 bases and 6 bases, with 16 bases remaining between them. Sequences were obtained from peripheral blood. The receptor was derived from a man younger than 35 with active or convalescent COVID-19. The chain is built from TRBV24-1 and TRBJ2-2; D may be TRBD1 (6 bases). The chain's CDR3 is CATSDGNRVSSGELFF. Written as DNA, the CDR3 is TGTGCCACCAGTGATGGAAACAGGGTTTCTTCCGGGGAGCTGTTTTTT.